This is a list of T cell receptor beta chains from one sample in a study of CD8 T cells in ankylosing spondylitis. Via MiXCR, TCRdb re-called the 5' RACE reads, giving one row per CDR3 protein. The table lists roughly 250,000 distinct CDR3 sequences, less than 10% of them singletons. Sample: blood, either unsorted or a sorted T cell fraction (not recorded which). Receptors were obtained from a male donor with ankylosing spondylitis or in good health (not recorded which). The CDR3 runs from the conserved cysteine through the conserved F or W. Each record gives: D gene, clone size, J gene, V gene, CDR3 protein, CDR3 DNA. The D gene is left open where the match is weak. Size values are once, few and many counts, or a class for expanded clones, and some rows have none.

d_call: TRBD2
clone_size: few
j_call: TRBJ2-5
v_call: TRBV20-1
cdr3_aa: CSARSSGRLGETQYF
cdr3_nt: TGCAGTGCTAGATCTAGCGGGAGGTTGGGAGAGACCCAGTACTTC

d_call: NA
clone_size: many
j_call: TRBJ2-1
v_call: TRBV14
cdr3_aa: CASSHRSSSYNEQFF
cdr3_nt: TGTGCCAGCAGCCATCGCAGCAGCTCCTACAATGAGCAGTTCTTC

d_call: TRBD1
clone_size: many
j_call: TRBJ1-6
v_call: TRBV28
cdr3_aa: CASRPRTGPNSPLHF
cdr3_nt: TGTGCCAGCAGACCCCGGACAGGGCCTAATTCACCCCTCCACTTT

d_call: NA
clone_size: few
j_call: TRBJ2-3
v_call: TRBV18
cdr3_aa: CASSPVGRAGTDTQYF
cdr3_nt: TGTGCCAGCTCACCAGTTGGCAGGGCGGGCACAGATACGCAGTATTTT

d_call: NA
clone_size: NA
j_call: TRBJ1-1
v_call: TRBV12-3/TRBV12-4
cdr3_aa: CASRQRETEAFF
cdr3_nt: TGTGCCAGCAGGCAGAGGGAGACTGAAGCTTTCTTT

d_call: NA
clone_size: many
j_call: TRBJ2-3
v_call: TRBV24-1
cdr3_aa: CATSDLSRIGTDTQYF
cdr3_nt: TGTGCCACCAGTGATTTGTCAAGAATCGGCACAGATACGCAGTATTTT

d_call: TRBD2
clone_size: many
j_call: TRBJ2-1
v_call: TRBV11-2
cdr3_aa: CASSPTSGLYNEQFF
cdr3_nt: TGTGCCAGCAGCCCCACTAGCGGGCTATACAATGAGCAGTTCTTC

d_call: TRBD2
clone_size: NA
j_call: TRBJ2-7
v_call: TRBV20-1
cdr3_aa: CSARGWGSGGEGCEQYF
cdr3_nt: TGCAGTGCTAGAGGATGGGGTAGCGGGGGGGAAGGCTGCGAGCAGTACTTC

d_call: TRBD2
clone_size: many
j_call: TRBJ2-1
v_call: TRBV20-1
cdr3_aa: CSAREAGGLNEQFF
cdr3_nt: TGCAGTGCTAGAGAAGCGGGAGGGCTAAATGAGCAGTTCTTC

d_call: NA
clone_size: NA
j_call: TRBJ1-1
v_call: TRBV7-2
cdr3_aa: CASSLEEGTGTEAFF
cdr3_nt: TGTGCCAGCAGCTTAGAGGAGGGGACGGGTACTGAAGCTTTCTTT

d_call: NA
clone_size: many
j_call: TRBJ1-2
v_call: TRBV27
cdr3_aa: CASSFDRRESYTF
cdr3_nt: TGTGCCAGCAGTTTCGATCGCCGAGAGAGCTACACCTTC

d_call: NA
clone_size: NA
j_call: TRBJ1-1
v_call: TRBV7-9
cdr3_aa: CASSLEWRSEAFF
cdr3_nt: TGTGCCAGCAGCTTAGAGTGGAGGAGTGAAGCTTTCTTT

d_call: NA
clone_size: many
j_call: TRBJ1-1
v_call: TRBV10-3
cdr3_aa: CASLPVGNTEAFF
cdr3_nt: TGTGCCTCTCTCCCGGTGGGGAACACTGAAGCTTTCTTT

d_call: TRBD1
clone_size: many
j_call: TRBJ1-5
v_call: TRBV27
cdr3_aa: CASSLSGGDQPQHF
cdr3_nt: TGTGCCAGCAGTTTATCAGGGGGCGATCAGCCCCAGCATTTT

d_call: NA
clone_size: many
j_call: TRBJ1-2
v_call: TRBV20-1
cdr3_aa: CSAPPGWEGYGYTF
cdr3_nt: TGCAGTGCCCCTCCCGGGTGGGAGGGCTATGGCTACACCTTC

d_call: NA
clone_size: many
j_call: TRBJ2-7
v_call: TRBV29-1
cdr3_aa: CSVPGPTSEQYF
cdr3_nt: TGCAGCGTCCCGGGGCCGACTAGCGAGCAGTACTTC

d_call: NA
clone_size: many
j_call: TRBJ1-1
v_call: TRBV10-3
cdr3_aa: CAIKSTGTTEAFF
cdr3_nt: TGTGCCATCAAAAGTACGGGAACGACTGAAGCTTTCTTT

d_call: NA
clone_size: NA
j_call: TRBJ2-1
v_call: TRBV7-9
cdr3_aa: CASSLAQALYNEQFF
cdr3_nt: TGTGCCAGCAGCTTAGCCCAGGCCCTCTACAATGAGCAGTTCTTC

d_call: NA
clone_size: many
j_call: TRBJ2-7
v_call: TRBV5-1
cdr3_aa: CASSLGLNRESYEQYF
cdr3_nt: TGCGCCAGCAGCTTGGGCCTTAACAGGGAATCCTACGAGCAGTACTTC

d_call: TRBD2
clone_size: NA
j_call: TRBJ2-7
v_call: TRBV9
cdr3_aa: CASSANSGISYEQYF
cdr3_nt: TGTGCCAGCAGCGCCAATAGCGGGATCTCCTACGAGCAGTACTTC

d_call: NA
clone_size: many
j_call: TRBJ1-1
v_call: TRBV3-1
cdr3_aa: CASRSPVGTEAFF
cdr3_nt: TGTGCCAGCAGGAGCCCAGTGGGGACTGAAGCTTTCTTT

d_call: NA
clone_size: many
j_call: TRBJ2-2
v_call: TRBV20-1
cdr3_aa: CSASDTGFGNTGELFF
cdr3_nt: TGCAGTGCTAGTGACACTGGCTTCGGTAACACCGGGGAGCTGTTTTTT

d_call: NA
clone_size: many
j_call: TRBJ1-2
v_call: TRBV20-1
cdr3_aa: CSAREWETGHGYTF
cdr3_nt: TGCAGTGCTAGAGAGTGGGAGACGGGTCATGGCTACACCTTC

d_call: NA
clone_size: NA
j_call: TRBJ2-1
v_call: TRBV7-9
cdr3_aa: CASSPARTYNEQFF
cdr3_nt: TGTGCCAGCAGCCCCGCCCGGACTTACAATGAGCAGTTCTTC

d_call: NA
clone_size: many
j_call: TRBJ1-2
v_call: TRBV29-1
cdr3_aa: CSARDTQASGYTF
cdr3_nt: TGCAGCGCCCGGGACACCCAAGCCAGTGGCTACACCTTC

d_call: NA
clone_size: many
j_call: TRBJ1-1
v_call: TRBV5-5
cdr3_aa: CASSLNSLHTEAFF
cdr3_nt: TGTGCCAGCAGCTTAAACAGCCTGCACACTGAAGCTTTCTTT

d_call: NA
clone_size: few
j_call: TRBJ2-7
v_call: TRBV5-5
cdr3_aa: CASSSIDSPEQYF
cdr3_nt: TGTGCCAGCAGCTCAATCGACAGCCCCGAGCAGTACTTC

d_call: NA
clone_size: few
j_call: TRBJ2-7
v_call: TRBV12-3/TRBV12-4
cdr3_aa: CASRLGRTYEQYF
cdr3_nt: TGTGCCAGCAGATTAGGGAGGACCTACGAGCAGTACTTC

d_call: NA
clone_size: NA
j_call: TRBJ2-2
v_call: TRBV4-3
cdr3_aa: CASSTTDSGELFF
cdr3_nt: TGCGCCAGCAGCACGACCGATTCCGGGGAGCTGTTTTTT

d_call: NA
clone_size: many
j_call: TRBJ2-7
v_call: TRBV12-3/TRBV12-4
cdr3_aa: CASSSDAYEQYF
cdr3_nt: TGTGCCAGCAGCTCGGACGCCTACGAGCAGTACTTC

d_call: TRBD1
clone_size: many
j_call: TRBJ2-1
v_call: TRBV5-6
cdr3_aa: CASSQDRGGQGNEQFF
cdr3_nt: TGTGCCAGCAGCCAGGACAGGGGGGGACAAGGGAATGAGCAGTTCTTC

d_call: NA
clone_size: many
j_call: TRBJ2-5
v_call: TRBV5-1
cdr3_aa: CASRKFRGHQETQYF
cdr3_nt: TGCGCCAGCAGAAAATTTCGGGGGCACCAAGAGACCCAGTACTTC

d_call: TRBD2
clone_size: many
j_call: TRBJ2-1
v_call: TRBV7-2
cdr3_aa: CASSLALTSGSSNEQFF
cdr3_nt: TGTGCCAGCAGCTTAGCGCTGACTAGCGGGAGCTCGAATGAGCAGTTCTTC

d_call: TRBD2
clone_size: few
j_call: TRBJ2-1
v_call: TRBV18
cdr3_aa: CASSFGGNYNEQFF
cdr3_nt: TGTGCCAGCTCGTTCGGGGGGAACTACAATGAGCAGTTCTTC

d_call: TRBD2
clone_size: many
j_call: TRBJ2-1
v_call: TRBV20-1
cdr3_aa: CSARTSGYSEQFF
cdr3_nt: TGCAGTGCGCGGACTAGCGGGTACAGTGAGCAGTTCTTC